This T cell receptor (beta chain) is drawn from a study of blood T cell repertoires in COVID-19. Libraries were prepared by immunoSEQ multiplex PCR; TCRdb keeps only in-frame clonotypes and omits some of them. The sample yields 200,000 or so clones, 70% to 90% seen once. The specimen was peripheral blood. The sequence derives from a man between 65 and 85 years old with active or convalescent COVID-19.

The CDR3 loop reads CASSIGASGSAYEQYF. The CDR3 DNA reads TGTGCCAGTAGTATAGGGGCTAGCGGGAGTGCCTACGAGCAGTACTTC. The V gene is TRBV19, the J gene TRBJ2-7; 10 nucleotides align to TRBD2. From germline, CDR1 is LNHDA and CDR2 SQIVND (reference sequence). The CDR3 is 16 residues long. The V segment lost 1 base and the J segment 2 bases; nucleotides outside the gene matches: 5.